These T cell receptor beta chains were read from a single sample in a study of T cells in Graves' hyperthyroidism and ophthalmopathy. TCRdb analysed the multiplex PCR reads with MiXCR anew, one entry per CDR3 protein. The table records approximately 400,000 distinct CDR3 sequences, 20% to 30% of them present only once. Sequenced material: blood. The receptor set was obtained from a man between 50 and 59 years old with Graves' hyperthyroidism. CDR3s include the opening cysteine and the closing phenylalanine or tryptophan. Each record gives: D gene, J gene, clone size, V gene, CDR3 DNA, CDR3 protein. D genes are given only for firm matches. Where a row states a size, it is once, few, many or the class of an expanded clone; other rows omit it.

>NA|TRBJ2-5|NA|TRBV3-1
TGTGCCAGCAGCCAAGATATAGAGACCCAGTACTTC
CASSQDIETQYF
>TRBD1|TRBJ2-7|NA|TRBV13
TGTGCCAGCAGACTATCGGATGGGACAGATTCCTACGAGCAGTACTTC
CASRLSDGTDSYEQYF
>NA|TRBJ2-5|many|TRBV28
TGTGCCAGCAGTCAGGGAGGGGGACGTGTGGAGACCCAGTACTTC
CASSQGGGRVETQYF
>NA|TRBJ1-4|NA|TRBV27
TGTGCCAGCAGCTCGATTGGGTTTAATGAAAAACTGTTTTTT
CASSSIGFNEKLFF
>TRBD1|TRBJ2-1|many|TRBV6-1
TGTGCCAGCAACCCAAGGCGGGACAGGGGGCTGGATGAGCAGTTCTTC
CASNPRRDRGLDEQFF
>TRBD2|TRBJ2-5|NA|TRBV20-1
TGCAGTGCTAGAGATTCGGGAGGGTGGAAGACCCAGTACTTC
CSARDSGGWKTQYF
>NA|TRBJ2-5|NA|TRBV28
TGTGCCAGCAGTTTCTTAGTTGAGACCCAGTACTTC
CASSFLVETQYF
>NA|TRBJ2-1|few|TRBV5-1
TGCGCCAGCAGCTTGATTGCTGGCGGATACAATGAGCAGTTCTTC
CASSLIAGGYNEQFF
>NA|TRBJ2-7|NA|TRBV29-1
TGCAGCGTCGAGGACGGGAGCTCCTACGAGCAGTACTTC
CSVEDGSSYEQYF
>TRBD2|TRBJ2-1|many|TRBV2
TGTGCCAGCAGTCTTAGCGGGAGTAGGCAAAATGAGCAGTTCTTC
CASSLSGSRQNEQFF
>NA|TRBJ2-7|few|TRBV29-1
TGCAGCGTTGAAGTGGACCACGAGCAGTACTTC
CSVEVDHEQYF
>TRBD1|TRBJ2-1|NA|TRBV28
TGTGCCAGCAGTTTAGCACAGGGGGTTGAGCAGTTCTTC
CASSLAQGVEQFF
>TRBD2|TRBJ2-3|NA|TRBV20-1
TGCAGTGCTAGCAGTAGCGGGAGGGCAGCAGATACGCAGTATTTT
CSASSSGRAADTQYF
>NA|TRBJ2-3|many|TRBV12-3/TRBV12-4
TGTGCCAGCAGCCCCTGGGGGGACACAGATACGCAGTATTTT
CASSPWGDTDTQYF
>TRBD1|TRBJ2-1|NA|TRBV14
TGTGCCAGCAGCCGACCGGGACAGCGGAATGAGCAGTTCTTC
CASSRPGQRNEQFF
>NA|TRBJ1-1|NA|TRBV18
TGTGCCAGCTCACCACCAACGAAGCTCACTGAAGCTTTCTTT
CASSPPTKLTEAFF
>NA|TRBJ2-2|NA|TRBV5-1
TGCGCCAGCAGAGAGATAACAGGGAACACCGGGGAGCTGTTTTTT
CASREITGNTGELFF
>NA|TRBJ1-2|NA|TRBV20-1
TGCAGTGCTAGAGACCAGCGGAACTATGGCTACACCTTC
CSARDQRNYGYTF
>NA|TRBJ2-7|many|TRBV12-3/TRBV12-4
TGTGCCAGCACCGGCGCCTACGAGCAGTACTTC
CASTGAYEQYF
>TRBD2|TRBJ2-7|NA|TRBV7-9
TGTGCCAGCAGCTCCCTAGCGGGAAGCGAGCAGTACTTC
CASSSLAGSEQYF
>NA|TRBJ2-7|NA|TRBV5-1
TGCGCCAGCAGCATACCGGGACACAGCTCCTACGAGCAGTACTTC
CASSIPGHSSYEQYF
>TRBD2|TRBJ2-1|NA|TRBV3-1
TGTGCCAGCAGGGAAGGACTAGCGGACTACAATGAGCAGTTCTTC
CASREGLADYNEQFF
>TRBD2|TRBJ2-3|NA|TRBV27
TGTGCCAGCAGTTCCAGACTAGCGGGAAATATAGATACGCAGTATTTT
CASSSRLAGNIDTQYF
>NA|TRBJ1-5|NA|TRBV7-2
TGTGCCAGCAGCCTCGAGAGGGATCAGCCCCAGCATTTT
CASSLERDQPQHF
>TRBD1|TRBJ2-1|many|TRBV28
TGTGCCAGCAGTTCTCCCGGGACAGGGGCCTACAATGAGCAGTTCTTC
CASSSPGTGAYNEQFF
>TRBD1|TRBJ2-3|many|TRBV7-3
TGTGCCAGCAGCTTGACAGGGGCACCTAGCACAGATACGCAGTATTTT
CASSLTGAPSTDTQYF
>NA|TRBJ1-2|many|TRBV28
TGTGCCAGCAGTACGGTGACTCAACCCCACCAAGACACCTTC
CASSTVTQPHQDTF
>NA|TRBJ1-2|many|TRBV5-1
TGCGCCAGCAGCTTGGGCGGGGAGAACTATGGCTACACCTTC
CASSLGGENYGYTF
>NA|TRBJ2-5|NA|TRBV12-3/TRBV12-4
TGTGCCAGCAGTCCGGGGTCGGTTGGCCAAGAGACCCAGTACTTC
CASSPGSVGQETQYF